The 24 T cell receptor beta chains listed next were all sequenced from one sample in a study of CDR3 diversity in severe acne. TCRdb called the PCR reads again in MiXCR, with one record for every CDR3 protein. Among under 100,000 distinct CDR3 sequences listed, about 52% were seen once. Input material: blood. These receptors were collected from a male donor in good health, serving as a control.

The sample holds a few counts of this clonotype. This chain uses TRBV29-1 with TRBJ2-2; the D is unclear. Deletions cut 4 bases from V and 3 bases from J, with 6 bases between. Germline V gives CDR1 SQVTM, CDR2 ANQGSEA. The CDR3 is 12 amino acids. The CDR3 sequence: CSVAGYTGELFF. CDR3 coding DNA: TGCAGCGTTGCCGGGTACACCGGGGAGCTGTTTTTT.

This clonotype was seen at least ten times. The chain recombines TRBV7-8 with TRBJ1-6, with D unresolved. The CDR3 spans 15 residues. V lost 0 bases and J 7 bases, leaving 10 bases between the germline ends. CDR1 is SGHVS and CDR2 is FQNEAQ in the germline V gene. Written as DNA, the CDR3 is TGTGCCAGCAGCTTAGCAGAGGGTTTAAATTCACCCCTCCACTTT. Its protein is CASSLAEGLNSPLHF.

A note on this clonotype: Since the CDR3 does not end with the conserved phenylalanine or tryptophan, this likely comes from a read error. The chain employs TRBV29-1 and TRBJ2-2; D may be TRBD1 (5 bases). The CDR3 is made up of 15 amino acids. Per the germline V gene, CDR1 is SQVTM and CDR2 is ANQGSEA. V was clipped by 3 bases and J by 1 base, with 12 bases between them. In nucleotides, the CDR3 is TGCAGCGTTGAGGGGTCAGGGCTGAACACCGGGGAGCTGTTTCTT. Translation gives CSVEGSGLNTGELFL.

V and J are TRBV20-1 and TRBJ2-5, with 8 bases fitting TRBD1. After removal of 4 bases from V and 2 bases from J, the junction contained 15 bases not matched to a gene. The CDR3 has 17 amino acids. Germline V gene data show CDR1 as DFQATT and CDR2 as SNEGSKA (reference sequence). The CDR3: CSAKGWQGAYLQETQYF. The CDR3 nucleotides read TGCAGTGCTAAAGGGTGGCAGGGGGCCTACCTTCAAGAGACCCAGTACTTC.

This chain links TRBV20-1 with TRBJ1-5; D not resolved. Per germline, CDR1 DFQATT and CDR2 SNEGSKA (reference sequence). V shed 3 bases and J shed 6 bases, with 12 bases lying between them. The CDR3 consists of 13 residues. For the CDR3, the DNA is TGCAGTGCTAGCCGTGGCGGGAGTCAGCCCCAGCATTTT. Translated, it gives CSASRGGSQPQHF.

The rearrangement joins TRBV5-8 to TRBJ1-1, with 8 nucleotides matching TRBD1. From germline, CDR1 is SGHTS and CDR2 YDEGEE. The CDR3 runs 15 residues. V gave up 2 bases and J gave up 3 bases; unmatched junction bases: 6. Here the CDR3 DNA reads TGTGCCAGCAGCTTCATGGACAGGGCGTACACTGAAGCTTTCTTT. It is translated as CASSFMDRAYTEAFF.

In its sample, this clonotype was seen many times. The chain links TRBV7-9 to TRBJ1-2, with 8 nucleotides matching TRBD1. The CDR3 is 16 amino acids. Germline CDR1 reads SEHNR; CDR2 reads FQNEAQ (reference sequence). V trimming: 4 bases; J trimming: 4 bases; junction bases outside the gene matches: 11. The CDR3 protein is CASSSPGQGLSYGYTF. In DNA, the CDR3 is TGTGCCAGCAGCTCTCCCGGACAGGGCTTGAGCTATGGCTACACCTTC.

This clonotype rates as medium-sized. J is TRBJ2-7 and V is TRBV10-3, with 7 bases fitting TRBD1. Germline CDR1 and CDR2: ENHRY and SYGVKD. The CDR3 loop spans 14 amino acids. With V trimmed by 3 bases and J by 2 bases, 4 bases remained unmatched. DNA of the CDR3: TGTGCCATCAGTGATGGACAGGACACCTACGAGCAGTACTTC. This encodes CAISDGQDTYEQYF.

This clonotype occurred a few times. The rearrangement links TRBV7-8 to TRBJ1-5; D remains ambiguous. Germline CDR1 and CDR2: SGHVS and FQNEAQ. The CDR3 spans 14 residues. Trimming cost V 6 bases and J 1 base, with 10 bases left between them. The CDR3 protein is CASRQLPSNQPQHF. The CDR3 nucleotides are TGTGCCAGCAGACAGTTACCCAGCAATCAGCCCCAGCATTTT.

The chain employs TRBV28 and TRBJ1-1; D is unresolved. V was cut by 6 bases and J by 3 bases, with 17 bases left in between. The CDR3 loop spans 15 amino acids. Germline V gives CDR1 MDHEN, CDR2 SYDVKM. The CDR3 nucleotides are TGTGCCAGCAGCCCCCCTGGCAGGCGGCACACTGAAGCTTTCTTT. It encodes CASSPPGRRHTEAFF. The complete variable domain, with remaining parts taken from reference TRBV28 and TRBJ1-1, reads DVKVTQSSRYLVKRTGEKVFLECVQDMDHENMFWYRQDPGLGLRLIYFSYDVKMKEKGDIPEGYSVSREKKERFSLILESASTNQTSMYLCASSPPGRRHTEAFFGQGTRLTVV.

This clonotype was seen only a few times. The chain is built from TRBV9 and TRBJ2-7, with D uncertain. The CDR3 spans 14 residues. Trimming pared 0 bases from V and 2 bases from J, leaving 9 bases between. Per germline, CDR1 SGDLS and CDR2 YYNGEE. CDR3 nucleotide sequence: TGTGCCAGCAGCGTAGAGGCAGCAACCTACGAGCAGTACTTC. Protein: CASSVEAATYEQYF.

This clonotype has only a few counts. The chain links TRBV14 to TRBJ2-7; tentatively, D is TRBD1 or TRBD2 (6 bases each). Germline values: CDR1 SGHDN, CDR2 FVKESK. Deletions cut 4 bases from V and 4 bases from J, with 11 bases between. The CDR3 runs to 13 residues. In DNA, the CDR3 is TGTGCCAGCAGCCGAGGGGGAGGTTACGAGCAGTACTTC. Translated, it gives CASSRGGGYEQYF.

As for this clonotype: The junction does not match germline at one end; this may be a read error. The chain links TRBV2 to TRBJ1-5; the D gene is possibly TRBD1 (5 bases). Per germline, CDR1 SNHLY and CDR2 FYNNEI. The CDR3 covers 12 residues. For the CDR3, the DNA is TGTACCAGCAGTGAAGCGCGGGCAGGGTTGCATTTT. It translates to CTSSEARAGLHF. Supplemented by reference TRBV2 and TRBJ1-5, the full variable domain reads EPEVTQTPSHQVTQMGQEVILRCVPISNHLYFYWYRQILGQKVEFLVSFYNNEISEKSEIFDDQFSVERPDGSNFTLKIRSTKLEDSAMYFCTSSEARAGLHFGDGTRLSIL.

The V and J genes are TRBV5-1 and TRBJ2-2; no reliable D call. The V end was cut by 0 bases, the J end by 5 bases, with 8 bases between. CDR1 and CDR2 from the germline V gene are SGHRS and YFSETQ. This CDR3 comprises 14 residues. CDR3 amino acids: CASSLEGTTGELFF. In DNA, the CDR3 is TGCGCCAGCAGCTTGGAGGGTACGACCGGGGAGCTGTTTTTT.

This clonotype occurred many times. The chain combines TRBV6-5 with TRBJ2-1; 11 nucleotides align to TRBD1. CDR3 length: 15 amino acids. The V gene's germline CDR1 is MNHEY and CDR2 SVGAGI. J was trimmed by 9 bases and V by 4 bases; bases with no gene match: 8. CDR3 protein: CASSSLDRGPGEQFF. The CDR3 coding sequence is TGTGCCAGCAGTTCACTGGACAGGGGGCCGGGTGAGCAGTTCTTC.

The V and J genes are TRBV4-1 and TRBJ2-3, with 12 bases that match TRBD2. The CDR3 has 19 amino acids. Germline lookup yields CDR1 MGHRA and CDR2 YSYEKL. V trimming: 1 base; J trimming: 3 bases; junction bases outside the gene matches: 11. CDR3 region: CASSQARASGRAVTDTQYF. In nucleotides, the CDR3 is TGCGCCAGCAGCCAAGCGCGCGCTAGCGGGAGGGCCGTGACAGATACGCAGTATTTT.

About this clonotype itself: One base away lies a much larger clone, so this may be a sequencing read error. The CDR3 does not close with the conserved phenylalanine or tryptophan, likely indicating a read error. V is TRBV11-2 and J is TRBJ2-5; 8 bases agree with TRBD2. CDR3 length: 17 residues. V lost 4 bases to trimming and J lost 3 bases; unmatched junction nucleotides: 13. Germline loops: CDR1 SGHAT, CDR2 FQNNGV. CDR3: CASSSISGIKTKETQYS. CDR3 nucleotide sequence: TGTGCCAGCAGCTCGATTAGCGGGATTAAAACTAAAGAGACCCAGTACTCC.

The V and J genes are TRBV7-3 and TRBJ2-7; TRBD1 agrees at 7 bases. J lost 4 bases, V lost 4 bases, and 4 bases had no gene match. Germline V gene data show CDR1 as SGHTA and CDR2 as FQGTGA. The CDR3 is 13 amino acids. The CDR3 bases are TGTGCCAGCAGCTCCCAGGGGGTTTACGAGCAGTACTTC. Amino acids: CASSSQGVYEQYF.

Remarks on this clonotype: A read error is likely, as this CDR3 ends without the conserved phenylalanine or tryptophan. The DNA is left out, because the CDR3 cannot be placed on it with certainty; the CDR3 is given as TCRdb lists it. The rearrangement uses TRBV7-9 and TRBJ1-6. A total of 13 residues make up the CDR3, ends included. Germline V lookup: CDR1 SEHNR, CDR2 FQNEAQ (reference sequence). The CDR3 region is CASSSSEPSPLQL.

About this clonotype itself: A much bigger clone sits one base away, suggesting this may be a read error. The chain carries TRBV5-1 and TRBJ1-2; 11 bases are shared with TRBD1. The V gene end was trimmed by 0 bases and the J gene end by 5 bases; junction bases not matched to a gene: 6. The CDR3 totals 16 residues. In germline, CDR1 is SGHRS, CDR2 YFSETQ. CDR3 protein: CASSLGTGGYLYGYTF. CDR3 in DNA: TGCGCCAGCAGCTTGGGGACAGGGGGCTATCTTTATGGCTACACCTTC. Supplemented by reference TRBV5-1 and TRBJ1-2, the full variable domain reads KAGVTQTPRYLIKTRGQQVTLSCSPISGHRSVSWYQQTPGQGLQFLFEYFSETQRNKGNFPGRFSGRQFSNSRSEMNVSTLELGDSALYLCASSLGTGGYLYGYTFGSGTRLTVV.

V and J are TRBV7-3 and TRBJ2-7, with 9 bases matching TRBD1. CDR1 and CDR2 (germline): SGHTA, FQGTGA. This CDR3 has 13 residues. V dropped 6 bases and J dropped 5; count of bases not matched to a gene: 5. The CDR3: CASSSGTGNEQYF. CDR3 bases: TGTGCCAGCAGTTCCGGGACAGGGAACGAGCAGTACTTC.

This clonotype was observed at least ten times. The chain carries TRBV25-1 and TRBJ2-7; 9 bases map to TRBD1. V trimming: 7 bases; J trimming: 5 bases; junction bases outside the gene matches: 12. Germline loops: CDR1 MGHDK, CDR2 SYGVNS. This CDR3 region has 15 residues. CDR3 region: CASNQQDRGINEQYF. The CDR3 DNA follows: TGTGCCAGCAACCAACAGGACAGGGGCATAAACGAGCAGTACTTC.

This clonotype was counted ten times or more. The gene calls are TRBV30 and TRBJ2-7, with D tentatively TRBD1 (5 bases). CDR3 size: 14 residues. Germline values: CDR1 GTSNPN, CDR2 SVGIG (reference sequence). The V end lost 3 bases, the J end lost 6 bases, and 18 bases lay between the germline ends. The CDR3 region has the DNA TGTGCCTGGAGAAGGACACCGGGCCCTAGCGAGCAGTACTTC. Translated, it gives CAWRRTPGPSEQYF.

This sequence joins TRBV20-1 and TRBJ2-2; a possible D gene is TRBD1 (5 bases). CDR3 length: 13 residues. Trimming removed 0 bases from V and 8 bases from J, with 10 bases in between. Germline-derived CDR1 and CDR2 are DFQATT and SNEGSKA (reference sequence). CDR3 nucleotide sequence: TGCAGTGCTAGAGATTTGAGACAGGGGGAGCTGTTTTTT. This translates into CSARDLRQGELFF.